The present T cell receptor beta chain was sequenced within a study of blood T cell repertoires in COVID-19. Study-wide context: Samples came from the United States, Italy and Spain, spanning acute and convalescent COVID-19.

Everyone who took part was roughly 18 to 89 years old, and they came from some 23 US areas. Two consecutive negative NP/OP PCR tests, clearance, or resolved symptoms defined Cohort 3 recovery. Clones were sequenced by immunoSEQ multiplex PCR, and TCRdb holds only the in-frame ones, with some missing. The repertoire holds some 430,000 clones, with around 90% as singletons. The CDR3 extends over 12 amino acids. Germline V lookup: CDR1 SGHVT, CDR2 SQSDAQ. Trimming shortened V by 1 base and J by 12 bases, and 12 bases separated the two germline ends. V is TRBV7-4 and J is TRBJ1-2; the D is unclear. Sample: PBMCs or T cells enriched from blood (not recorded which). This TCR came from a young man who had recovered from COVID-19. CDR3: CASSLVWAVHTF. Written as DNA, the CDR3 is TGTGCCAGCAGCTTAGTCTGGGCAGTACACACCTTC.